Shown below are 31 T cell receptor beta chains from a single sample sequenced in a study of blood T cell repertoires in COVID-19. The protocol was immunoSEQ multiplex PCR, while the TCRdb copy is restricted to in-frame clones and leaves out a portion. The data show 95,000 to 150,000 clones, about 86% seen once. Sequencing was performed on peripheral blood. The receptors were sampled from a woman between 50 and 59 years old with active or convalescent COVID-19.

The chain couples TRBV7-9 to TRBJ2-1; 11 nucleotides line up with TRBD2. Germline V CDR1 and CDR2: SEHNR, FQNEAQ (reference sequence). The CDR3 is 17 amino acids. V lost 3 bases and J lost 6; bases outside the gene matches: 10. The CDR3 region has the DNA TGTGCCAGCAGCTTCTCCGGGACTAGCGGAGAGACCAATGAGCAGTTCTTC. Its translation: CASSFSGTSGETNEQFF.

This chain joins TRBV9 and TRBJ2-3; TRBD2 aligns across 7 bases. The V gene end was trimmed by 6 bases and the J gene end by 6 bases; junction bases not matched to a gene: 16. CDR3 size: 16 residues. Germline CDR1 is SGDLS and CDR2 is YYNGEE. The CDR3 reads CASNTGGGSSADTQYF. CDR3 nucleotides: TGTGCCAGCAACACCGGAGGCGGGAGTTCAGCCGATACGCAGTATTTT.

V gene TRBV6-4 combines with J gene TRBJ2-3, with TRBD2 as a possible D gene (6 bases). CDR1 MRHNA and CDR2 SNTAGT come from the germline V gene. V lost 0 bases and J lost 5, with 15 bases in between. CDR3 length equals 16 residues. In nucleotides, the CDR3 is TGTGCCAGCAGTGACTCGAGTGGGGGAGGTATAGATACGCAGTATTTT. This codes for CASSDSSGGGIDTQYF.

This clone was observed a single time. V and J are TRBV12-3 or TRBV12-4 and TRBJ1-1; D remains ambiguous. V dropped 6 bases and J dropped 3 bases, with 11 bases sitting between them. CDR3 size: 13 residues. The CDR3 spells CASSLRSDTEAFF. DNA for the CDR3: TGTGCCAGCAGCTTACGTTCGGACACTGAAGCTTTCTTT.

V and J are TRBV7-3 and TRBJ1-1; TRBD1 agrees at 8 bases. The germline V gene encodes CDR1 SGHTA and CDR2 FQGTGA. The CDR3 has 13 amino acids. V lost 5 bases, J lost 4 bases, and 3 bases stayed unmatched. The CDR3 coding sequence is TGTGCCAGCAGCCTAGACAGGGGCACTGAAGCTTTCTTT. It yields the protein CASSLDRGTEAFF.

The chain joins TRBV7-2 to TRBJ1-2; no reliable D call. Germline CDR1 reads SGHTA; CDR2 reads FQGNSA. V lost 2 bases, J lost 5 bases, and 6 bases lay in between. The CDR3 runs to 12 residues. The CDR3 loop reads CASSLNSYGYTF. In DNA, the CDR3 is TGTGCCAGCAGCTTAAACAGTTATGGCTACACCTTC.

This sequence joins TRBV7-3 and TRBJ2-1; TRBD1 is a possible D gene (6 bases). V was shortened by 5 bases and J by 8 bases, with 16 bases between the two germline ends. The CDR3 contains 14 residues. Germline CDR1 is SGHTA and CDR2 is FQGTGA. This CDR3 reads CASSPGGRGDEQFF. The CDR3 bases are TGTGCCAGCAGCCCTGGCGGCAGGGGTGATGAGCAGTTCTTC.

This chain joins TRBV3-1 (or the pseudogene TRBV3-2) and TRBJ2-1; the D gene is possibly TRBD2 (6 bases). Per the germline V gene, CDR1 is LGHDT and CDR2 is YNNKEL (reference sequence). Trimming removed 1 base at V and 3 bases at J, with 10 bases between. The CDR3 runs 15 residues. In DNA, the CDR3 is TGTGCCAGCAGCCAAGCTAGCGTATACTACAATGAGCAGTTCTTC. Encoded protein: CASSQASVYYNEQFF.

The chain is built from TRBV7-2 and TRBJ2-5; possibly TRBD1 for D (5 bases). The CDR3 length is 14 residues. Germline assignment: CDR1 SGHTA and CDR2 FQGNSA. V was shortened by 1 base and J by 7 bases, with 13 bases between the two germline ends. This CDR3 is CASSLGDSQGTQYF. DNA of the CDR3: TGTGCCAGCAGCTTAGGGGATAGCCAGGGGACCCAGTACTTC.

J is TRBJ1-1 and V is TRBV7-9; 7 bases agree with TRBD1. The CDR3 spans 12 residues. The V gene end was trimmed by 1 base and the J gene end by 8 bases; junction bases not matched to a gene: 1. Germline assignment: CDR1 SEHNR and CDR2 FQNEAQ (reference sequence). The CDR3 loop reads CASSLGTGEAFF. CDR3 sequence (DNA): TGTGCCAGCAGCTTAGGGACAGGAGAAGCTTTCTTT.

The chain combines TRBV19 with TRBJ2-7, with 8 bases matching TRBD1. CDR1 and CDR2 (germline): LNHDA, SQIVND (reference sequence). The CDR3 extends over 14 amino acids. The ends lost 5 bases at V and 3 bases at J; junction bases unmatched: 6. CDR3 bases: TGTGCCAGTAGTTCCGACAGGGGATTCTACGAGCAGTACTTC. This sequence encodes CASSSDRGFYEQYF.

This sequence joins TRBV10-1 and TRBJ2-1, with TRBD1 matching over 7 bases. The germline V gene has CDR1 WNHNN and CDR2 SYGVQD (reference sequence). The CDR3 is made up of 13 amino acids. After removal of 10 bases from V and 5 bases from J, the junction contained 8 bases not matched to a gene. This chain's CDR3 is CAIMRGRHNEQFF. CDR3 in DNA: TGCGCCATCATGAGGGGGCGACACAATGAGCAGTTCTTC.

V usage is TRBV5-4 and J usage is TRBJ2-7, with 7 bases matching TRBD2. The CDR3 loop spans 14 amino acids. Trimming at V came to 4 bases and at J to 6 bases, leaving 10 bases not matched to a gene. Germline CDR1 is SGHNT and CDR2 is YYREEE (reference sequence). The CDR3 nucleotides read TGTGCCAGCAGCCGGCGGGACTACTGGGGCGAGCAGTACTTC. This translates into CASSRRDYWGEQYF. Together with reference TRBV5-4 and TRBJ2-7, the CDR3 gives the full variable domain: ETGVTQSPTHLIKTRGQQVTLRCSSQSGHNTVSWYQQALGQGPQFIFQYYREEENGRGNFPPRFSGLQFPNYSSELNVNALELDDSALYLCASSRRDYWGEQYFGPGTRLTVT.

The chain carries TRBV6-1 and TRBJ1-6; the D is unclear. V lost 3 bases and J 7 bases, leaving 16 bases between the germline ends. CDR1 MNHNS and CDR2 SASEGT come from the germline V gene. The CDR3 totals 16 residues. The CDR3 sequence: CASSEPPAGFNSPLHF. The CDR3 region has the DNA TGTGCCAGCAGTGAGCCGCCGGCGGGGTTCAATTCACCCCTCCACTTT.

About this clone itself: The sample has other DNA sequences that encode this CDR3 too. The chain couples TRBV6-4 to TRBJ2-3; 7 positions agree with TRBD2. There are 14 residues in the CDR3. The V and J ends lost 3 bases and 5 bases, in that order; junction bases with no gene match: 5. Per germline, CDR1 MRHNA and CDR2 SNTAGT. The CDR3 coding sequence is TGTGCCAGCAGTGAGAGTGGCGGGAGAGATACGCAGTATTTT. This sequence encodes CASSESGGRDTQYF.

The chain combines TRBV9 with TRBJ2-2, with D unclear. Germline CDR1 and CDR2: SGDLS and YYNGEE. CDR3 length: 14 residues. Trimming left V 1 base short and J 5 bases short, with 9 bases between. CDR3 sequence (DNA): TGTGCCAGCAGCGTAAGAGGCCAAACCGGGGAGCTGTTTTTT. This sequence encodes CASSVRGQTGELFF.

The chain carries TRBV19 and TRBJ1-1; D not resolved. CDR1 is LNHDA, CDR2 SQIVND, per germline (reference sequence). This CDR3 is built from 13 residues. V was clipped by 5 bases and J by 0 bases, with 7 bases between them. The CDR3 sequence: CASSVRMNTEAFF. The CDR3, as DNA: TGTGCCAGTAGTGTCAGAATGAACACTGAAGCTTTCTTT.

The chain joins TRBV5-6 to TRBJ2-5; TRBD1 aligns across 8 bases. CDR3 length: 15 residues. V shed 4 bases, J shed 1 base, and the junction held 6 bases outside the gene matches. Germline V gene data show CDR1 as SGHDT and CDR2 as YYEEEE. The CDR3 reads CASSRLDRAQETQYF. The CDR3 coding sequence is TGTGCCAGCAGCCGGTTGGACAGGGCCCAAGAGACCCAGTACTTC.

CDR3 in DNA: TGTGCCAGCAGTGAAGCGATGGCTAGCAACAATGAGCAGTTCTTC. Protein product: CASSEAMASNNEQFF. V and J are TRBV6-1 and TRBJ2-1; D may be TRBD2 (5 bases). V was clipped by 0 bases and J by 5 bases, with 11 bases between them. CDR1 is MNHNS and CDR2 is SASEGT in the germline V gene. This CDR3 comprises 15 residues.

The chain is built from TRBV4-1 and TRBJ2-5; a weak D match, TRBD1 (6 bases). The CDR3 runs 13 residues. V lost 4 bases to trimming and J lost 5 bases, with 11 bases between them. Germline V CDR1 and CDR2: MGHRA, YSYEKL. CDR3 loop: CASSRTEGETQYF. DNA for the CDR3: TGCGCCAGCAGCCGGACAGAGGGGGAGACCCAGTACTTC.

The chain uses TRBV7-3 and TRBJ2-2, with a tentative D call TRBD1 (6 bases). The CDR3 contains 23 residues. Between the trimmed V and J ends, which lost 0 bases and 4 bases, there was a span of 33 bases. The germline gives CDR1 SGHTA, CDR2 FQGTGA. CDR3 DNA sequence: TGTGCCAGCAGCTTAACTTCCAACGAGCCTAGAACAAAAGAGGTAGGGGGCACCGGGGAGCTGTTTTTT. It specifies CASSLTSNEPRTKEVGGTGELFF.

This clone has only a few counts. The J gene is TRBJ2-6, the V gene TRBV18; the D is unclear. The ends were cut back, 2 bases at V and 3 bases at J, with 14 bases in the middle. The CDR3 is 17 amino acids. Per germline, CDR1 KGHSH and CDR2 LQKENI. The CDR3 DNA reads as TGTGCCAGCTCACCAGCCCCCAGCTACAGTGGGGCCAACGTCCTGACTTTC. Encoded protein: CASSPAPSYSGANVLTF.

The rearrangement joins TRBV5-5 to TRBJ2-1, with 7 positions matching TRBD2. CDR1 and CDR2 from the germline V gene are SGHKS and YYEKEE (reference sequence). The CDR3 totals 16 residues. V dropped 4 bases and J dropped 7; count of bases not matched to a gene: 14. The CDR3 sequence is CASSLPKRLGGNEQFF. For the CDR3, the DNA is TGTGCCAGCAGCCTTCCCAAGCGACTGGGGGGGAATGAGCAGTTCTTC.

This clone was seen a handful of times. The chain employs TRBV7-3 and TRBJ1-3; D gene ambiguous. With 7 bases removed from V and 4 bases from J, the gap between germline ends came to 11 bases. Germline V gene lookup returns CDR1 SGHTA and CDR2 FQGTGA. The CDR3 is made up of 13 amino acids. The chain's CDR3 is CASKATAGNTIYF. CDR3 in DNA: TGTGCCAGCAAAGCGACTGCAGGAAACACCATATATTTT.

The chain recombines TRBV27 with TRBJ2-1, with TRBD2 matching 12 bases. Germline values: CDR1 MNHEY, CDR2 SMNVEV (reference sequence). Germline trimming cut 5 bases from V and 4 bases from J; bases unmatched to any gene: 9. This CDR3 spans 17 amino acids. In nucleotides, the CDR3 is TGTGCCAGCAGTAGAGGACTAGCGGGAAGGGGGTACAATGAGCAGTTCTTC. Translation: CASSRGLAGRGYNEQFF.

The chain is built from TRBV28 and TRBJ1-5, with 7 bases identical to TRBD1. Germline V gives CDR1 MDHEN, CDR2 SYDVKM. The CDR3 is 17 amino acids. Trimming at V came to 5 bases and at J to 0 bases, leaving 10 bases not matched to a gene. In nucleotides, the CDR3 is TGTGCCAGCAGTCCAGAGGCCGGGACAGTTAGCAATCAGCCCCAGCATTTT. As protein: CASSPEAGTVSNQPQHF.

This chain connects TRBV28 to TRBJ2-7; 7 bases agree with TRBD1. V gave up 7 bases and J gave up 3 bases; unmatched junction bases: 3. There are 12 residues in the CDR3. Germline V gene sequence: CDR1 MDHEN, CDR2 SYDVKM. The CDR3 sequence is CASNRGNYEQYF. CDR3 coding DNA: TGTGCCAGCAACAGGGGAAACTACGAGCAGTACTTC.

The chain recombines TRBV19 with TRBJ2-3, with D possibly TRBD2 on 6 matching bases. Germline V gives CDR1 LNHDA, CDR2 SQIVND (reference sequence). This CDR3 comprises 14 residues. Trimming removed 5 bases from V and 2 bases from J, with 11 bases in between. CDR3 protein: CASSSAGPTDTQYF. DNA for the CDR3: TGTGCCAGTAGTTCAGCGGGCCCCACAGATACGCAGTATTTT.

Written as DNA, the CDR3 is TGTGCCAGCTCACCCGGGACAGGAAATGAAAAACTGTTTTTT. Translated, it gives CASSPGTGNEKLFF. V gene TRBV18 combines with J gene TRBJ1-4; TRBD1 matches 8 bases. This CDR3 region has 14 residues. With V trimmed by 3 bases and J by 5 bases, 2 bases remained unmatched. Germline V gene lookup returns CDR1 KGHSH and CDR2 LQKENI.

The CDR3 sequence: CASTEDNQPQHF. The DNA of the CDR3 is TGTGCCAGCACCGAGGACAATCAGCCCCAGCATTTT. The V and J genes are TRBV28 and TRBJ1-5, with D unresolved. The CDR3 has 12 amino acids. CDR1 is MDHEN, CDR2 SYDVKM, per germline. The V end was cut by 7 bases, the J end by 3 bases, with 7 bases between.

The chain uses TRBV4-1 and TRBJ1-1; TRBD1 agrees at 11 bases. Trimming took 0 bases from V and 4 from J; bases not matched to a gene: 4. Germline CDR1 MGHRA, CDR2 YSYEKL. The CDR3 spans 16 residues. CDR3 in amino acids: CASSQDFGTGGTEAFF. CDR3 DNA sequence: TGCGCCAGCAGCCAAGATTTCGGGACAGGGGGCACTGAAGCTTTCTTT.